The present T cell receptor (beta chain) was sequenced within a study of spatial heterogeneity in lung cancer. Study at large: Raw sequencing reads included, on average, more than eight appearances of each unique TCR and UMI combination.

Documented time point: sample taken at primary tumor resection. Unsorted whole RNA samples from tumor, nontumor lung or frozen PBMC were sequenced. Samples came from 60 to 75 TRACERx patients with untreated early-stage lung cancer. The CDR3 consists of 12 residues. Germline assignment: CDR1 SQVTM and CDR2 ANQGSEA. With 3 bases removed from V and 2 bases from J, the gap between germline ends came to 4 bases. TCRdb analysed the 5' RACE reads with MiXCR anew, one entry per CDR3 protein. The data show 9,500 to 15,000 distinct CDR3 sequences, about 6% seen once. The sample holds many counts of this clonotype. This beta chain is an off-target read within a library intended for alpha chains, so its frequency means little.

This sequence joins TRBV29-1 and TRBJ2-2, with unresolved D. The TCR sequence derives from a male donor with early-stage non-small cell lung cancer. Here the sequenced sample was normal lung tissue next to the tumor, taken at surgery. CDR3 in DNA: TGCAGCGTTGATCCAAACACCGGGGAGCTGTTTTTT. It specifies CSVDPNTGELFF.